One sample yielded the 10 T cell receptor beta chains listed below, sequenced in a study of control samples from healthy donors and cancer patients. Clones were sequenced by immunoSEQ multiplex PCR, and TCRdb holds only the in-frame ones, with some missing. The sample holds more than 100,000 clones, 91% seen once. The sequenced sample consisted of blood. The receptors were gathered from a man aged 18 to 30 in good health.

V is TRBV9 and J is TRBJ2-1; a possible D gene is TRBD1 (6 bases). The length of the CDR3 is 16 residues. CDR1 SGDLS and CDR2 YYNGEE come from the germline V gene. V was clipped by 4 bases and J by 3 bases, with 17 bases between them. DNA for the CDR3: TGTGCCAGCAGCCTTGCGGACAGCTACTTCTACAATGAGCAGTTCTTC. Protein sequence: CASSLADSYFYNEQFF.

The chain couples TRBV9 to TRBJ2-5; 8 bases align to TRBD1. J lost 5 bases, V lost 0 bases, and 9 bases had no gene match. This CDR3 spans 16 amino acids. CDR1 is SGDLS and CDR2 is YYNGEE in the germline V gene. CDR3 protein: CASSVAQDRVWETQYF. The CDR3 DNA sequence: TGTGCCAGCAGCGTAGCCCAGGACAGGGTTTGGGAGACCCAGTACTTC.

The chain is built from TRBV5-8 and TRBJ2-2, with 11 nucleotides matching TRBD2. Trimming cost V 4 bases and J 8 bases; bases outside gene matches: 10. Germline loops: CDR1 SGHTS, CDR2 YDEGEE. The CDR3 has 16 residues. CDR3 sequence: CASSDGGLAEAGELFF. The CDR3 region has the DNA TGTGCCAGCAGCGATGGGGGACTAGCGGAAGCGGGGGAGCTGTTTTTT.

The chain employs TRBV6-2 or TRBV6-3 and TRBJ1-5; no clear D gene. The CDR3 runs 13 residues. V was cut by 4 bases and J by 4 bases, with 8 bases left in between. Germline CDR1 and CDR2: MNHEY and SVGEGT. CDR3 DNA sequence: TGTGCCAGCAGTTCTCTAAAAAATCAGCCCCAGCATTTT. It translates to CASSSLKNQPQHF.

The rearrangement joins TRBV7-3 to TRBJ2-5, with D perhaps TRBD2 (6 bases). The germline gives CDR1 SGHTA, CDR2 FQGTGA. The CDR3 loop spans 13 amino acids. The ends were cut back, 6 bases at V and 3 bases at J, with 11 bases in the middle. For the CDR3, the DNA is TGTGCCAGCAGTCGCACGGGAGAAGAGACCCAGTACTTC. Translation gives CASSRTGEETQYF.

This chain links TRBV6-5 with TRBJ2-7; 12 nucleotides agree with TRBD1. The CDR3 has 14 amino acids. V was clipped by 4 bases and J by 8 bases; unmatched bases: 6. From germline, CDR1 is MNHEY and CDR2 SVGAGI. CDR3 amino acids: CASSLPGQGAKQYF. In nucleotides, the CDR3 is TGTGCCAGCAGTTTACCGGGACAGGGGGCTAAGCAGTACTTC.

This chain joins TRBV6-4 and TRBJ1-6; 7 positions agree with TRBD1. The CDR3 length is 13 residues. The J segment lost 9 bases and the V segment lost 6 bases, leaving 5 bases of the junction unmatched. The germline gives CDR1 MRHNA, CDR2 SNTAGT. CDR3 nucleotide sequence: TGTGCCAGCAGCCTCGACAGGGCTTCACCCCTCCACTTT. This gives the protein CASSLDRASPLHF.

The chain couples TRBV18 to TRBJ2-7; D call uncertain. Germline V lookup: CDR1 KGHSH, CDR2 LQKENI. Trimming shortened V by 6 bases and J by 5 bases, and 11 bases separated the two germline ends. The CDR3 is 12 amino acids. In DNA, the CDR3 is TGTGCCAGCTCGTGGGGTCTGGACGAGCAGTACTTC. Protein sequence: CASSWGLDEQYF.

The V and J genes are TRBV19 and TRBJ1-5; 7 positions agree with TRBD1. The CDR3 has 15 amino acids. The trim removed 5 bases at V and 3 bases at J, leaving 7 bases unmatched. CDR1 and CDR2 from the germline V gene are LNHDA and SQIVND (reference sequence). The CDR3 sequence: CASSLGGNTNQPQHF. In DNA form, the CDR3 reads TGTGCCAGTAGTTTAGGGGGCAATACCAATCAGCCCCAGCATTTT.

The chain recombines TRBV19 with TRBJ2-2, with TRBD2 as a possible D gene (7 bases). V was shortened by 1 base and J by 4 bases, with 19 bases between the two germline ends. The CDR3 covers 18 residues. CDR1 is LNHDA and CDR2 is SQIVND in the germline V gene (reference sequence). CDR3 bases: TGTGCCAGTAGTATAGGTCGAAGGGGGGGGCCCAGCACCGGGGAGCTGTTTTTT. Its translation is CASSIGRRGGPSTGELFF.